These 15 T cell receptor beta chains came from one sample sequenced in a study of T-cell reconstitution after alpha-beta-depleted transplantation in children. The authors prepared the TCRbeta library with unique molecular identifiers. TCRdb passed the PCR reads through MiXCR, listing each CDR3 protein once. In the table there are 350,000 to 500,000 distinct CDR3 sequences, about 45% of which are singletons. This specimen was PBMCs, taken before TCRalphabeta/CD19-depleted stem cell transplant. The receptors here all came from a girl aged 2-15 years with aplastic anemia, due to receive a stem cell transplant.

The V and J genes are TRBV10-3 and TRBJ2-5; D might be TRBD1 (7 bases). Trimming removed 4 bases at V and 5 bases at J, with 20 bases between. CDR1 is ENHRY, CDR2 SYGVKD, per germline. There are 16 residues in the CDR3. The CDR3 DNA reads TGTGCCATCAGTGGTTATGGTGGAGGGGGCGGTGAGACCCAGTACTTC. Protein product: CAISGYGGGGGETQYF.

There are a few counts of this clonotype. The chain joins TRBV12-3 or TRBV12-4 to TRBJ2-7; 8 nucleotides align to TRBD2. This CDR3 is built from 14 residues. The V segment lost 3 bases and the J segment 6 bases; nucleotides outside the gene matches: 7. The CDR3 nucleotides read TGTGCCAGCAGTTTCCCCGGGCGGGAGGCCGAGCAGTACTTC. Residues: CASSFPGREAEQYF.

CDR3 sequence reads: CAISESDEQYF. CDR3 bases: TGTGCCATCAGTGAGTCGGACGAGCAGTACTTC. The chain is built from TRBV10-3 and TRBJ2-7; no definite D call. Between the trimmed V and J ends, which lost 0 bases and 5 bases, there was a span of 2 bases. The CDR3 covers 11 residues. Germline CDR1 reads ENHRY; CDR2 reads SYGVKD.

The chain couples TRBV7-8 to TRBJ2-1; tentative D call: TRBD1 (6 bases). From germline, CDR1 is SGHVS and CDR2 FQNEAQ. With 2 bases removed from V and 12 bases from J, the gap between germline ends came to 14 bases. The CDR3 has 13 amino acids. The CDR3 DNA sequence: TGTGCCAGCAGCTTACTCGGGACACCAAGGCAGTTCTTC. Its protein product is CASSLLGTPRQFF.

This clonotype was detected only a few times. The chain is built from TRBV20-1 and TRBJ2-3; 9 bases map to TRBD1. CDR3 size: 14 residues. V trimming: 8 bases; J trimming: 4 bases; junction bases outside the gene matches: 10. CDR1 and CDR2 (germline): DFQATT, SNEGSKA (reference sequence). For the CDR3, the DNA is TGCAGTTCCGCCGGGACAGGGAACGCAGATACGCAGTATTTT. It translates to CSSAGTGNADTQYF.

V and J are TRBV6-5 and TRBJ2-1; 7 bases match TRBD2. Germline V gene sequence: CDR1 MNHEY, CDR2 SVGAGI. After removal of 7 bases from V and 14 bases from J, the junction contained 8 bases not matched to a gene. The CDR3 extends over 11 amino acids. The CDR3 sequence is CASTRGREEFF. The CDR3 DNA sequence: TGTGCCAGCACCCGAGGCCGGGAGGAGTTCTTC.

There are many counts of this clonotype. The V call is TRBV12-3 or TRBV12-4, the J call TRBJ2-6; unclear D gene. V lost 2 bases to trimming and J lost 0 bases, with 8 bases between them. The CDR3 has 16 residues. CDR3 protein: CASSLRHDSGANVLTF. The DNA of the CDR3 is TGTGCCAGCAGTTTACGGCACGACTCTGGGGCCAACGTCCTGACTTTC.

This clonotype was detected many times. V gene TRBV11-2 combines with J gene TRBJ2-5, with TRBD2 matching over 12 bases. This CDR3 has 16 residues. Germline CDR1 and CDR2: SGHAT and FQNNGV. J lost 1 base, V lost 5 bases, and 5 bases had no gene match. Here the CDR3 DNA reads TGTGCCAGCAGCCCGGGACTAGCGGGCCCCCAAGAGACCCAGTACTTC. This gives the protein CASSPGLAGPQETQYF.

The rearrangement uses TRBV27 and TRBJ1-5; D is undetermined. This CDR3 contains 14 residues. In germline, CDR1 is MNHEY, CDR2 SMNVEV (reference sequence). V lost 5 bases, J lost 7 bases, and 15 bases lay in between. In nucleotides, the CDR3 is TGTGCCAGCAGTCCTGGACCGGGAGAGCAGCCCCAGCATTTT. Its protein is CASSPGPGEQPQHF.

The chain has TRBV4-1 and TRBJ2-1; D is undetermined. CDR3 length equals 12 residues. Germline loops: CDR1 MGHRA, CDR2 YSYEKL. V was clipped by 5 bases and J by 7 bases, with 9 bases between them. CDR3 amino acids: CASSKGRNEQFF. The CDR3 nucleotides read TGCGCCAGCAGCAAGGGTAGGAATGAGCAGTTCTTC.

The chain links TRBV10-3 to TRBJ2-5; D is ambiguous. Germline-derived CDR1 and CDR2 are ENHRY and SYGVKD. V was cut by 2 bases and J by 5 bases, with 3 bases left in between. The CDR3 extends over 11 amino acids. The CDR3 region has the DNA TGTGCCATCAGTGAGGAGGAGACCCAGTACTTC. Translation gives CAISEEETQYF.

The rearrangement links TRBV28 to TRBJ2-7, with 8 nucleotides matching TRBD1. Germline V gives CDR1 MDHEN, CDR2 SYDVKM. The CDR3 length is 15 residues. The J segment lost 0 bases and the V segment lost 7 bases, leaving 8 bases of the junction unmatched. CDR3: CASNTPGTGSYEQYF. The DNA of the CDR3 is TGTGCCAGCAACACCCCCGGGACAGGCTCCTACGAGCAGTACTTC. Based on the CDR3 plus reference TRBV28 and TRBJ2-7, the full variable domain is DVKVTQSSRYLVKRTGEKVFLECVQDMDHENMFWYRQDPGLGLRLIYFSYDVKMKEKGDIPEGYSVSREKKERFSLILESASTNQTSMYLCASNTPGTGSYEQYFGPGTRLTVT.

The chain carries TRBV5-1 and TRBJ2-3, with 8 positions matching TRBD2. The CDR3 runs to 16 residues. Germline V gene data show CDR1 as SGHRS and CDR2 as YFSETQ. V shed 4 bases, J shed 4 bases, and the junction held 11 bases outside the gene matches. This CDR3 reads CASSRDGRVGADTQYF. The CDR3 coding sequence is TGCGCCAGCAGCCGAGACGGGAGGGTCGGGGCAGATACGCAGTATTTT.

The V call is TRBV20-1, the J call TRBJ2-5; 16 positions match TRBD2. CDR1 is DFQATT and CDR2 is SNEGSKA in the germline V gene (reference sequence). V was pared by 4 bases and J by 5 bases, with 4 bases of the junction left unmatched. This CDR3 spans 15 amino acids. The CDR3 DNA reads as TGCAGTGCTACGGGACTAGCGGGGGGGCCGGAGACCCAGTACTTC. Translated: CSATGLAGGPETQYF.

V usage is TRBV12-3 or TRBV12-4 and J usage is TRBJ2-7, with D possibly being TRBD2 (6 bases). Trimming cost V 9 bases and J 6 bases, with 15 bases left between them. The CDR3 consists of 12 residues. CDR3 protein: CASDGPAGEQYF. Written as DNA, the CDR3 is TGTGCCAGTGACGGACCAGCGGGCGAGCAGTACTTC.